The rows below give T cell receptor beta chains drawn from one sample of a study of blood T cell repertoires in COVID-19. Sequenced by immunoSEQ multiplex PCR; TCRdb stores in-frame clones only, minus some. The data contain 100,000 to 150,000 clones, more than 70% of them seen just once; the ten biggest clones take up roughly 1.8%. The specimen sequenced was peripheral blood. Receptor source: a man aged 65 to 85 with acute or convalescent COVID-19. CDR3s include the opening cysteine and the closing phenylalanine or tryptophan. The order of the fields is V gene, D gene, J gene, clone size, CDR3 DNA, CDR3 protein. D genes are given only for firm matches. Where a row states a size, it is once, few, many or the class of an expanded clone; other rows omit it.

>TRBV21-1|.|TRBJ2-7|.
TGTGCCAGCAGCCTGGACAGGGCGTACTACGAGCAGTACTTC
CASSLDRAYYEQYF
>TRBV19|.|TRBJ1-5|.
TGTGCCAGTATGGGGCAGTTTAATCAGCCCCAGCATTTT
CASMGQFNQPQHF
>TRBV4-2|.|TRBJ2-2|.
TGTGCCAGCCGCGGGGTGAACACCGGGGAGCTGTTTTTT
CASRGVNTGELFF
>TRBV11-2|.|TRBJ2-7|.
TGTGCCAGCAGCTTATACGCGGGGCCTGGCTACGAGCAGTACTTC
CASSLYAGPGYEQYF
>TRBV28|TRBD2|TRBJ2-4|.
TGTGCCAGCATCCCGGGGGGGCAACTAGCCAAAAACATTCAGTACTTC
CASIPGGQLAKNIQYF
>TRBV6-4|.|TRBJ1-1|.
TGTGCCAGCAGTCAGGCGCGGGACACTGAAGCTTTCTTT
CASSQARDTEAFF
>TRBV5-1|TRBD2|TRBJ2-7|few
TGCGCCAGCAGCTTGGCCTCGGCTAGCGGGGGCCACGAGCAGTACTTC
CASSLASASGGHEQYF
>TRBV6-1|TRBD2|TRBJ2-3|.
TGTGCCAGCAGTGAAGTAGCGGGGGATACGCAGTATTTT
CASSEVAGDTQYF
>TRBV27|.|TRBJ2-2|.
TGTGCCAGCAGTTTGAGGTACACCGGGGAGCTGTTTTTT
CASSLRYTGELFF
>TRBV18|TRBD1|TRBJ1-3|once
TGTGCCAGCTCACGGGACAGAGGGAGAAACACCATATATTTT
CASSRDRGRNTIYF
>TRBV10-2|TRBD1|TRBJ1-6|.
TGCGCCAGCAGTACCCGGGACAGTAAGAATTCACCCCTCCACTTT
CASSTRDSKNSPLHF
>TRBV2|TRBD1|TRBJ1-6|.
TGTGCCAGCAGTGGTATCACAGGGGACTCACCCCTCCACTTT
CASSGITGDSPLHF
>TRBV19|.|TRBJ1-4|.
TGTGCCAGTAGTATGAGGCAGAACAATGAAAAACTGTTTTTT
CASSMRQNNEKLFF
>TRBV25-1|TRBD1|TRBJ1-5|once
TGTGCCAGCAGTGGACAGGGCAGTGGCAATCAGCCCCAGCATTTT
CASSGQGSGNQPQHF
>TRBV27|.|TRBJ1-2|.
TGTGCCAGCAGCAAAAGGGGGTTTGGCGGCTACACCTTC
CASSKRGFGGYTF
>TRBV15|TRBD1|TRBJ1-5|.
TGTGCCACCAGCTTGGACAGGGTCAATCAGCCCCAGCATTTT
CATSLDRVNQPQHF
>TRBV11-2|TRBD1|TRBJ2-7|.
TGTGCCAGCAGCATAAGCCCGGGGACAGGGGAGGAGCAGTACTTC
CASSISPGTGEEQYF
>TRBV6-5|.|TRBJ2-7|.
TGTGCCAGCAGAACGAGCGGCTACGAGCAGTACTTC
CASRTSGYEQYF
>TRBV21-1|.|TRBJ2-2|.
TGTGCCAGCAGGCCCGGGACTAGCGGGGGAGAACGATTAGAAGCGAACACCGGGGAGCTGTTTTTT
CASRPGTSGGERLEANTGELFF
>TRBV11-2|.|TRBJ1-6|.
TGTGCCAGCAGCTTGACGGACAGAAGGGCAAGCTCCTATAATTCACCCCTCCACTTT
CASSLTDRRASSYNSPLHF
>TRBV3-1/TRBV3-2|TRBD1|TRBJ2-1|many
TGTGCCAGCAGCCACCTTCCAGGGGGCGCCCCCTACAATGAGCAGTTCTTC
CASSHLPGGAPYNEQFF
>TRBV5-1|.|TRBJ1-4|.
TGCGCCAGCAGCTTGGTAGGCGCGATCGGGGAAAAACTGTTTTTT
CASSLVGAIGEKLFF
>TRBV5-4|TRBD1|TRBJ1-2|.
TGTGCCAGCAGCTCCTCAGGACAGGGGGGGTATGGCTACACCTTC
CASSSSGQGGYGYTF
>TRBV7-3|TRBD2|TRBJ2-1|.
TGTGCCAGCAGCTTAAGCGGGGGCTCCTACAATGAGCAGTTCTTC
CASSLSGGSYNEQFF
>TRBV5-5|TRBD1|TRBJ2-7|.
TGTGCCAGCAGCCCCGACAGGGACGAGCAGTACTTC
CASSPDRDEQYF
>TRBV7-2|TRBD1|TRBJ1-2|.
TGTGCCAGCAGCCCTACCGACAGGGACTACTATGGCTACACCTTC
CASSPTDRDYYGYTF
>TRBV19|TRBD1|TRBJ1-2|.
TGTGCCAGTAGTACCCGACAGGGCCACTATGGCTACACCTTC
CASSTRQGHYGYTF
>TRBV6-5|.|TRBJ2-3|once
TGTGCCAGCAGATGGGGGCAGTCTTTTGGAGATACGCAGTATTTT
CASRWGQSFGDTQYF
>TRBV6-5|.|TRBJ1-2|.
TGTGCCAGCAGTTTTGGGACTGGAGGCTACACCTTC
CASSFGTGGYTF